This T cell receptor (beta chain) comes out of a study of beta chain features in type 1 diabetes. Regarding the study as a whole: Type 1 diabetes patients had VDJ junctions that carried fewer insertions and more deletions. Moderate but significant shortening of TCRB CDR3s was recorded in all four CD4+ subsets from Type 1 diabetes patients.

This clone showed up just a few times. As yet, its antigen is unknown. Expressed TCRB transcripts were sequenced, since all the RNA that had been isolated was reverse transcribed. Sequenced by immunoSEQ multiplex PCR; TCRdb stores in-frame clones only, minus some. The sample carries 680,000 or so clones, roughly an eighth recorded once. This CDR3 has 13 amino acids. V was pared by 2 bases and J by 5 bases, with 9 bases between. Germline CDR1 and CDR2: LGHNT and FRNRAP. What was sequenced was naive CD4+ T cells from blood. The sequence was obtained from a young man with type 1 diabetes. V usage is TRBV12-5 and J usage is TRBJ2-5, with D possibly TRBD1 on 5 matching bases. CDR3 sequence: CASGLRTYETQYF. The CDR3 DNA sequence: TGTGCTAGTGGTTTGCGGACATACGAGACCCAGTACTTC.